This record concerns one T cell receptor beta chain sequence. J gave up 2 bases and V 2 bases, and 3 bases lay outside the gene matches. The CDR3 has 16 residues. Germline V gene lookup returns CDR1 WNHNN and CDR2 SYGVQD (reference sequence). Patients with autoimmune history or systemic immunosuppression were excluded. The repertoire was sequenced with immunoSEQ multiplex PCR; TCRdb's copy has only in-frame clones and lacks some. The sample shows 15,000 to 20,000 clones, over 70% of them seen only once. The data belong to a study of OX40 agonist ivuxolimab in advanced cancers. Study background: Age averaged about 66 years (range roughly 23 to 85), and 82.7% were male.

The sequence derives from an adult with an advanced solid tumor such as melanoma, head and neck, liver or kidney cancer. The sequencing here drew on CD4+ or CD8+ T cells sorted from blood, taken in a trial of the OX40 agonist ivuxolimab. The chain employs TRBV10-1 and TRBJ2-3, with 11 bases matching TRBD2. CDR3 in DNA: TGCGCCAGCAGTGAGGTAGCGGGAGGGCCCACAGATACGCAGTATTTT. Protein: CASSEVAGGPTDTQYF.